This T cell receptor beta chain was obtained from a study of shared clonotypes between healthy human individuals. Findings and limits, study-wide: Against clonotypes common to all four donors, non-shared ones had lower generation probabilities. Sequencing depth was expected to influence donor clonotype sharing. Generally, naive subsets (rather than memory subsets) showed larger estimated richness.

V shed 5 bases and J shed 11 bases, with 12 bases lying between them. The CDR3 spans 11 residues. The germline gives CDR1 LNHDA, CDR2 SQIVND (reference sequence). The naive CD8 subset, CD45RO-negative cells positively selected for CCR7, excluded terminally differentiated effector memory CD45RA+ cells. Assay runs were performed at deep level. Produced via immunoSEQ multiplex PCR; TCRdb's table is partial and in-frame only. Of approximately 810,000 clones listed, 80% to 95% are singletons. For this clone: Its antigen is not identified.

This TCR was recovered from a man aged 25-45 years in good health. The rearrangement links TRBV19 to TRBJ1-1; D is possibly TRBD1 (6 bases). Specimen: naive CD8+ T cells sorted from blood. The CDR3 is CASSLQGLAFF. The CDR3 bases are TGTGCCAGTAGTTTACAGGGTCTGGCTTTCTTT.